These T cell receptor beta chains were read from a single sample in a study of cytomegalovirus exposure and HLA in healthy donors. Measured with immunoSEQ multiplex PCR; TCRdb has only the in-frame clones, and not every one. The sample yields about 140,000 clones, approximately 79% seen once. The sample was PBMCs. All receptors derive from a man between 18 and 35 years old in good health and CMV-seronegative. CDR3s include the opening cysteine and the closing phenylalanine or tryptophan. The D gene is left open where the match is weak. The listing skips clone size in some rows; elsewhere it reads once, few, many or a size class.

CDR3 DNA: TGTGCCAGCAGTGAAGACAGGGGCCTTCTTTATAATTCACCCCTCCACTTT; CDR3 protein: CASSEDRGLLYNSPLHF; clone size: .; J gene: TRBJ1-6; D gene: TRBD1; V gene: TRBV6-1
CDR3 DNA: TGTGCCAGCAGCCCTCAACCACGACAGGTCGGTGGGACAGATACGCAGTATTTT; CDR3 protein: CASSPQPRQVGGTDTQYF; clone size: once; J gene: TRBJ2-3; D gene: .; V gene: TRBV7-9
CDR3 DNA: TGCGCCAGCAGCCCAACACCGGGACAGGGGGCTGGGGAGCTGTTTTTT; CDR3 protein: CASSPTPGQGAGELFF; clone size: .; J gene: TRBJ2-2; D gene: TRBD1; V gene: TRBV5-1
CDR3 DNA: TGTGCCAGCAGGCCGGACAGGCTATACGAAAAACTGTTTTTT; CDR3 protein: CASRPDRLYEKLFF; clone size: .; J gene: TRBJ1-4; D gene: TRBD1; V gene: TRBV6-5
CDR3 DNA: TGTGCCAGCAGCCTAGCGGGGCCCCCCACAGATACGCAGTATTTT; CDR3 protein: CASSLAGPPTDTQYF; clone size: .; J gene: TRBJ2-3; D gene: TRBD2; V gene: TRBV11-1
CDR3 DNA: TGTGCCAGCAGTGGAGCGGGACCGAGCAATCAGCCCCAGCATTTT; CDR3 protein: CASSGAGPSNQPQHF; clone size: .; J gene: TRBJ1-5; D gene: .; V gene: TRBV6-6
CDR3 DNA: TGCAGCGTTGAAGGGGGCTTGGGCACTGAAGCTTTCTTT; CDR3 protein: CSVEGGLGTEAFF; clone size: .; J gene: TRBJ1-1; D gene: .; V gene: TRBV29-1
CDR3 DNA: TGTGCCAGCGGGCGACAGGGGGCCAACTATGGCTACACCTTC; CDR3 protein: CASGRQGANYGYTF; clone size: .; J gene: TRBJ1-2; D gene: TRBD1; V gene: TRBV6-5
CDR3 DNA: TGTGCCAGCAGCCCGGGACAGGGGCAAGAGACCCAGTACTTC; CDR3 protein: CASSPGQGQETQYF; clone size: .; J gene: TRBJ2-5; D gene: TRBD1; V gene: TRBV5-8
CDR3 DNA: TGTGCCAGCAGCGAGACAGGGGGGTATGAAAAACTGTTTTTT; CDR3 protein: CASSETGGYEKLFF; clone size: .; J gene: TRBJ1-4; D gene: TRBD1; V gene: TRBV9
CDR3 DNA: TGTGCCACCAGTTTCAGACGGACTCTCGACACAGATACGCAGTATTTT; CDR3 protein: CATSFRRTLDTDTQYF; clone size: .; J gene: TRBJ2-3; D gene: .; V gene: TRBV15
CDR3 DNA: TGTGCCAGCAACCCAACAGGGCAAGACACTGAAGCTTTCTTT; CDR3 protein: CASNPTGQDTEAFF; clone size: few; J gene: TRBJ1-1; D gene: .; V gene: TRBV6-1
CDR3 DNA: TGTGCCAGCAGGCGGGGGGTTGGGGAGACCCAGTACTTC; CDR3 protein: CASRRGVGETQYF; clone size: .; J gene: TRBJ2-5; D gene: TRBD2; V gene: TRBV7-2
CDR3 DNA: TGTGCCAGCAGCTCGACCGGGACAGGGGGTGAAAAACTGTTTTTT; CDR3 protein: CASSSTGTGGEKLFF; clone size: .; J gene: TRBJ1-4; D gene: TRBD1; V gene: TRBV7-9
CDR3 DNA: TGCGCCAGCAGCTCCTGGCGGGACTACAATGAGCAGTTCTTC; CDR3 protein: CASSSWRDYNEQFF; clone size: .; J gene: TRBJ2-1; D gene: .; V gene: TRBV5-1
CDR3 DNA: TGCAGCGTTGATAGGGGGTTTAACTATGGCTACACCTTC; CDR3 protein: CSVDRGFNYGYTF; clone size: .; J gene: TRBJ1-2; D gene: .; V gene: TRBV29-1
CDR3 DNA: TGTGCCAGCAGCTTACAGCGCACTGAAGCTTTCTTT; CDR3 protein: CASSLQRTEAFF; clone size: .; J gene: TRBJ1-1; D gene: .; V gene: TRBV11-2
CDR3 DNA: TGTGCCAGCAGCGGACAGGGGCCTGGGGCCAACGTCCTGACTTTC; CDR3 protein: CASSGQGPGANVLTF; clone size: .; J gene: TRBJ2-6; D gene: TRBD1; V gene: TRBV7-9
CDR3 DNA: TGTGCCAGCTCACCAGCAGGGGGCGGTGGAAACACCATATATTTT; CDR3 protein: CASSPAGGGGNTIYF; clone size: .; J gene: TRBJ1-3; D gene: TRBD1; V gene: TRBV18
CDR3 DNA: TGTGCCAGCTCAGCCGGACAGGGGAGAAACACTGAAGCTTTCTTT; CDR3 protein: CASSAGQGRNTEAFF; clone size: .; J gene: TRBJ1-1; D gene: TRBD1; V gene: TRBV18
CDR3 DNA: TGTGCCAGCAGCGTAGTTTCGGTTGGGACTTCGAACACCGGGGAGCTGTTTTTT; CDR3 protein: CASSVVSVGTSNTGELFF; clone size: .; J gene: TRBJ2-2; D gene: .; V gene: TRBV9
CDR3 DNA: TGTGCCTGGTCCCCAGGGGTCACCCCATACGAGCAGTACTTC; CDR3 protein: CAWSPGVTPYEQYF; clone size: .; J gene: TRBJ2-7; D gene: .; V gene: TRBV30
CDR3 DNA: TGTGCCACCAATCTCCAGGGACAGGGGTATGGCTACACCTTC; CDR3 protein: CATNLQGQGYGYTF; clone size: .; J gene: TRBJ1-2; D gene: TRBD1; V gene: TRBV2
CDR3 DNA: TGCGCCAGCAGTCGACCGACACCCGCGAATTCACCCCTCCACTTT; CDR3 protein: CASSRPTPANSPLHF; clone size: .; J gene: TRBJ1-6; D gene: .; V gene: TRBV23-1
CDR3 DNA: TGCGCCAGCAGCCCTGGGACAGGGAATTCACCCCTCCACTTT; CDR3 protein: CASSPGTGNSPLHF; clone size: .; J gene: TRBJ1-6; D gene: TRBD1; V gene: TRBV4-3
CDR3 DNA: TGTGCCAGCAGCGTGGGACAGGGGGGCGAGCAGTACTTC; CDR3 protein: CASSVGQGGEQYF; clone size: few; J gene: TRBJ2-7; D gene: TRBD1; V gene: TRBV5-6
CDR3 DNA: TGCGCCAGCAGGCCCCGGGTTAGCGGGGGGCTTGACAATGAGCAGTTCTTC; CDR3 protein: CASRPRVSGGLDNEQFF; clone size: once; J gene: TRBJ2-1; D gene: TRBD2; V gene: TRBV5-1
CDR3 DNA: TGTGCCAGTAGTATAGATCAGGGTTGGGGTTCTGGCTACACCTTC; CDR3 protein: CASSIDQGWGSGYTF; clone size: .; J gene: TRBJ1-2; D gene: .; V gene: TRBV19
CDR3 DNA: TGCGCCAGCAGCCAAGCGACAGGGGGTGCCTACGAGCAGTACTTC; CDR3 protein: CASSQATGGAYEQYF; clone size: .; J gene: TRBJ2-7; D gene: TRBD1; V gene: TRBV4-3
CDR3 DNA: TGCGCCAGCACTCTAGCGGGGATGGACTACAATGAGCAGTTCTTC; CDR3 protein: CASTLAGMDYNEQFF; clone size: .; J gene: TRBJ2-1; D gene: TRBD2; V gene: TRBV5-1
CDR3 DNA: TGCGCCAGCAGCCCGACGGGGTATAGCAATCAGCCCCAGCATTTT; CDR3 protein: CASSPTGYSNQPQHF; clone size: .; J gene: TRBJ1-5; D gene: .; V gene: TRBV4-3
CDR3 DNA: TGTGCCAGCAGTTATACGGGCAAAAACATTCAGTACTTC; CDR3 protein: CASSYTGKNIQYF; clone size: .; J gene: TRBJ2-4; D gene: .; V gene: TRBV6-5
CDR3 DNA: TGCGCCAGCAGCCTGCCCGGGACAGGACATCAGCCCCAGCATTTT; CDR3 protein: CASSLPGTGHQPQHF; clone size: .; J gene: TRBJ1-5; D gene: TRBD1; V gene: TRBV4-1
CDR3 DNA: TGTGCCAGCAGTGTACAAGTGGAGGTTGGCTACACCTTC; CDR3 protein: CASSVQVEVGYTF; clone size: .; J gene: TRBJ1-2; D gene: .; V gene: TRBV6-1
CDR3 DNA: TGTGCCAGCTCACCGCTTGGGGCCGGCGAGCAGTACTTC; CDR3 protein: CASSPLGAGEQYF; clone size: few; J gene: TRBJ2-7; D gene: .; V gene: TRBV18
CDR3 DNA: TGTGCCAGGCAGGAAACGCGGGATGGCTACACCTTC; CDR3 protein: CARQETRDGYTF; clone size: .; J gene: TRBJ1-2; D gene: .; V gene: TRBV2
CDR3 DNA: TGTGCCAGCAGCCAAGAACAGGTCTTGAGGGGCTACACCTTC; CDR3 protein: CASSQEQVLRGYTF; clone size: once; J gene: TRBJ1-2; D gene: .; V gene: TRBV4-2
CDR3 DNA: TGTGCCTGGAGTCAAGGGAGGGGGACTGAAGCTTTCTTT; CDR3 protein: CAWSQGRGTEAFF; clone size: few; J gene: TRBJ1-1; D gene: .; V gene: TRBV30
CDR3 DNA: TGTGCCAGCAGCTCCGGGGGGGCCAACTACAATGAGCAGTTCTTC; CDR3 protein: CASSSGGANYNEQFF; clone size: .; J gene: TRBJ2-1; D gene: TRBD2; V gene: TRBV7-3
CDR3 DNA: TGTGCCAGCAGCTTTAGTAGGAACACTGAAGCTTTCTTT; CDR3 protein: CASSFSRNTEAFF; clone size: .; J gene: TRBJ1-1; D gene: .; V gene: TRBV11-2
CDR3 DNA: TGTGCCAGTAGTACCTTGGGGGCCGCGCCCTACGAGCAGTACTTC; CDR3 protein: CASSTLGAAPYEQYF; clone size: .; J gene: TRBJ2-7; D gene: .; V gene: TRBV19
CDR3 DNA: TGTGCCAGCAGCACACAGACAGAATTTGGGGATACGCAGTATTTT; CDR3 protein: CASSTQTEFGDTQYF; clone size: .; J gene: TRBJ2-3; D gene: .; V gene: TRBV7-3